The sequence of this TCR beta chain was determined in a study of regulatory T cells in long-lasting Graves disease. Across the study: Positive TSH receptor antibodies alongside over 5 years of antithyroid drugs were what marked Graves' disease as persistent. The study's findings and limits: Persistent disease preferred TRBV28, TRBJ1-2 and TRBJ2-5; new disease, TRBV20-1 and TRBJ2-1. Among the persistent patients, thousands of public clonotypes were shared, more than the 966 shared among new patients.

Of note for this clonotype: Its antigen is not identified.

Relying on iRepertoire HTBI primers and Arm-PCR of CDR3 regions, the team built TCR beta libraries. MiXCR, applied by TCRdb to the multiplex PCR reads, yields one record per CDR3 protein. The data hold about 340,000 distinct CDR3 sequences, with about 19% observed a single time. Time point meaning: persistent/refractory GD, antithyroid drugs over 5 years with positive TRAb. RNA from PBMCs was the source of the TCR library. Diagnosis followed American Thyroid Association guidelines for Graves' disease. V was cut by 2 bases and J by 4 bases, with 15 bases left in between. Germline lookup yields CDR1 LNHNV and CDR2 YYDKDF (reference sequence). The CDR3 runs 17 residues.

The sample was peripheral blood mononuclear cells (PBMCs), taken when the disease was refractory, from a patient treated with antithyroid drugs. This chain uses TRBV15 with TRBJ1-6; D is undetermined. The TCR comes from a female donor with Graves disease. The CDR3 protein is CATSRNQWASYNSPLHF. The CDR3 bases are TGTGCCACCAGCAGAAATCAGTGGGCAAGTTATAATTCACCCCTCCACTTT.